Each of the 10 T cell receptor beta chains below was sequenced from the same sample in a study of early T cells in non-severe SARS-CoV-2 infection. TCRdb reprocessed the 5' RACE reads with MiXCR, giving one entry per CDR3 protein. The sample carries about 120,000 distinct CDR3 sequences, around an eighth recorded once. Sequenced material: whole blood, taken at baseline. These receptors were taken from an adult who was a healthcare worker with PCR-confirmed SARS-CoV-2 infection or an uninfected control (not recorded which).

Here the CDR3 DNA reads TGTGCCAGCAGCCCCCGGGACAGGGACTCTGAAGCTTTCTTT. Protein sequence: CASSPRDRDSEAFF. The chain joins TRBV3-1 to TRBJ1-1; 9 bases are shared with TRBD1. J gave up 6 bases and V 4 bases, and 6 bases lay outside the gene matches. In germline, CDR1 is LGHDT, CDR2 YNNKEL (reference sequence). This CDR3 has 14 amino acids.

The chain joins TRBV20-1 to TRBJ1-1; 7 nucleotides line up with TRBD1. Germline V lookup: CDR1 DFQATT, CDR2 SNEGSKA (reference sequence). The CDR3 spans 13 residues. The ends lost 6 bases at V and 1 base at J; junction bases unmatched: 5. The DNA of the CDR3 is TGCAGTGCCCTGAACAGGGGGAACACTGAAGCTTTCTTT. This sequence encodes CSALNRGNTEAFF.

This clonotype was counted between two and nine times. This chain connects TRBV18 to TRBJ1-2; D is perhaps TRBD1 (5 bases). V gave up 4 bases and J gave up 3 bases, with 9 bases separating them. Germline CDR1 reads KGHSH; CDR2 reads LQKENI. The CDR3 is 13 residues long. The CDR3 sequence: CASSLRADYGYTF. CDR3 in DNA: TGTGCCAGCTCACTCAGGGCTGACTATGGCTACACCTTC. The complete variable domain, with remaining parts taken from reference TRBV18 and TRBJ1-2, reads NAGVMQNPRHLVRRRGQEARLRCSPMKGHSHVYWYRQLPEEGLKFMVYLQKENIIDESGMPKERFSAEFPKEGPSILRIQQVVRGDSAAYFCASSLRADYGYTFGSGTRLTVV.

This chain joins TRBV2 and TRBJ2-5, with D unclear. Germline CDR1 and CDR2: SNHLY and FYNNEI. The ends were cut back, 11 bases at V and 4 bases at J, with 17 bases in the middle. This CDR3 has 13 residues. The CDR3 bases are TGTGCCTTCTACCCAAACCTGCGAGAGACCCAGTACTTC. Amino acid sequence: CAFYPNLRETQYF.

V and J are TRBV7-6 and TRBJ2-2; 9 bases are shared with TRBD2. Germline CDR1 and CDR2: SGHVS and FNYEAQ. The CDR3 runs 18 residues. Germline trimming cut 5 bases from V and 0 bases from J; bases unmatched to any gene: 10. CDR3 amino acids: CASSLYSGSNANTGELFF. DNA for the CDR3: TGTGCCAGCAGCCTATATAGCGGGAGTAACGCGAACACCGGGGAGCTGTTTTTT. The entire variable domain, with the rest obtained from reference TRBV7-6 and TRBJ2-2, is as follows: GAGVSQSPRYKVTKRGQDVALRCDPISGHVSLYWYRQALGQGPEFLTYFNYEAQQDKSGLPNDRFSAERPEGSISTLTIQRTEQRDSAMYRCASSLYSGSNANTGELFFGEGSRLTVL.

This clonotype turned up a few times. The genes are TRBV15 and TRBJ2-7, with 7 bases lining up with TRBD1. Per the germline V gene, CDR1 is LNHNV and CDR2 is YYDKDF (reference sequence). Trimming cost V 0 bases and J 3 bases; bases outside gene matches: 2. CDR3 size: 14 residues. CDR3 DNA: TGTGCCACCAGCAGAGATAGGGACAGCTACGAGCAGTACTTC. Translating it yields CATSRDRDSYEQYF.

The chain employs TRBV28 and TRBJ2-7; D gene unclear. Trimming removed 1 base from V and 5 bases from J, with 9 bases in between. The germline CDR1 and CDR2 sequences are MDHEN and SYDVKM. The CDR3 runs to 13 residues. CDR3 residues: CASSLSPLHEQYF. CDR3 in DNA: TGTGCCAGCAGTTTATCCCCTCTCCACGAGCAGTACTTC.

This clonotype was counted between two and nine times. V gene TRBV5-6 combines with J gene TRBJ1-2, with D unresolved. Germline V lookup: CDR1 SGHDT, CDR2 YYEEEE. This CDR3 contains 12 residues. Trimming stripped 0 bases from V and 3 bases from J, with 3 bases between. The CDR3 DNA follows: TGTGCCAGCAGCTTGGGGGACTATGGCTACACCTTC. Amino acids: CASSLGDYGYTF.

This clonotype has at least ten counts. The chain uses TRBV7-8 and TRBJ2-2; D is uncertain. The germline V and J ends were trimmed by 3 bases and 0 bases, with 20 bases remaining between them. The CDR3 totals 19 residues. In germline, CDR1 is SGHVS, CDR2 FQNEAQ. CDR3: CASSFLGRQRFSNTGELFF. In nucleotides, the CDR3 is TGTGCCAGCAGCTTCCTTGGGCGTCAAAGATTTTCGAACACCGGGGAGCTGTTTTTT.

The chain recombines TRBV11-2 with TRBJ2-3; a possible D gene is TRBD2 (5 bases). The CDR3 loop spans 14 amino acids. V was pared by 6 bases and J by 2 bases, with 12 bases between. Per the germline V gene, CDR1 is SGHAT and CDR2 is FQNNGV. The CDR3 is CASRLSANTDTQYF. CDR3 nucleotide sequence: TGTGCCAGCAGGCTTAGCGCAAACACAGATACGCAGTATTTT.